This entry describes one T cell receptor (beta chain). Its antigen is as yet unknown. These data belong to a study of cytomegalovirus exposure and HLA in healthy donors. With 60 Vbeta and 13 Jbeta primers, the PCR was carried out. Profiled with immunoSEQ multiplex PCR; TCRdb holds only in-frame clones, not every one. The data show around 70,000 clones, about three quarters seen once. Overall study findings and caveats: Other equally common chains were less clonally expanded than HLA-associated TCR beta chains, a later analysis showed. Specific recognition of CMV antigens was confirmed in vitro for a few chains (all CMV-associated). The study designated 160 or so TCR beta chains cytomegalovirus-associated.

Healthy bone marrow donors made up the donor group. The CDR3 extends over 13 amino acids. V was trimmed by 7 bases and J by 9 bases, leaving 13 bases between them. Per the germline V gene, CDR1 is SNHLY and CDR2 is FYNNEI. The chain has TRBV2 and TRBJ1-6; D call uncertain. Sequenced input: PBMCs. This receptor was identified in a woman aged 35 to 49 in good health and CMV-seropositive. The chain's CDR3 is CASKGLGGSPLHF. The CDR3 region has the DNA TGTGCCAGCAAGGGCTTGGGAGGTTCACCCCTCCACTTT.